The text below deals with one T cell receptor beta chain. Antigen: not known. At one of its ends the junction is not consistent with the germline gene, which may arise from a read error. The record originates from a study of OX40 agonist ivuxolimab in advanced cancers. Study observations and caveats: Some nonresponders likewise displayed low normalized T-cell clonal expansion. The study found that CD8+ T cells averaged more expanded clones than CD4+.

Systemic immunosuppression or a history of autoimmune disease excluded patients. Blood draws occurred at baseline, cycle 4 day 1, and cycle 7 day 1. CDR3 length: 17 amino acids. Germline CDR1 is SEHNR and CDR2 is FQNEAQ (reference sequence). Some clones are missing from TCRdb's copy, which holds only in-frame ones; the method was immunoSEQ multiplex PCR. The table records about 20,000 clones, just under 75% of them present only once. The chain links TRBV7-9 to TRBJ2-3, with 8 bases that match TRBD2. Sample: CD4+ or CD8+ T cells sorted from blood, taken in a trial of the OX40 agonist ivuxolimab. The receptor was derived from an adult with an advanced solid tumor such as melanoma, head and neck, liver or kidney cancer. The CDR3 region has the DNA TGCGCCAGCAGCCAAGAAGGACTAGCCCTCAGCACAGATACGCAGTATTTT. Its translation: CASSQEGLALSTDTQYF.